This TCR beta chain emerged from a study of post-analysis software for immune sequencing data. Study in general: Secondary progressive, relapsing-remitting and progressive-relapsing multiple sclerosis were among the included disease courses. General observations from the study: Included in a set of five TRBV segments more frequent in patients than controls were TRBV5-6, TRBV5-1 and TRBV20-1. Multiple sclerosis patients had significantly lower normalized Chao1 diversity than controls.

Sequencing libraries made from TCR beta cDNA carried unique molecular identifiers. TCRdb used MiXCR to reprocess the PCR reads, holding one entry per CDR3 protein. Of 600,000 to 700,000 distinct CDR3 sequences in the sample, approximately 59% were seen once. The germline CDR1 and CDR2 sequences are MNHEY and SVGEGT. Germline trimming cut 7 bases from V and 4 bases from J; bases unmatched to any gene: 11. This CDR3 contains 16 residues. Turning to this clonotype: Its antigen is not identified.

The sample consisted of blood. The sequence was collected from a girl under 10 years old with multiple sclerosis. V is TRBV6-2 or TRBV6-3 and J is TRBJ2-3; 10 bases agree with TRBD2. This CDR3 reads CASKESGRARADTQYF. For the CDR3, the DNA is TGTGCCAGCAAAGAAAGCGGGAGGGCCAGGGCAGATACGCAGTATTTT.